This T cell receptor (beta chain) was obtained from a study of pediatric ulcerative colitis. Each sample received Survey-level depth of up to 500,000 reads. Measured with immunoSEQ multiplex PCR; TCRdb has only the in-frame clones, and not every one. The profile covers roughly 60,000 clones, with around 86% appearing a single time and about 1.5% taken by the ten largest. The CDR3 runs 18 residues. The ends were cut back, 5 bases at V and 4 bases at J, with 24 bases in the middle. In germline, CDR1 is SGHTA, CDR2 FQGNSA. The chain recombines TRBV7-2 with TRBJ2-1; D is perhaps TRBD1 or TRBD2 (7 bases each). Sequencing was carried out using blood. The clonotype was recovered from a boy younger than 18 who was a control in a study of pediatric ulcerative colitis. The CDR3 coding sequence is TGTGCCAGCAGCCCCCGGCCCTTGACAGGGAGGGGTTACAATGAGCAGTTCTTC. It is translated as CASSPRPLTGRGYNEQFF. The whole variable domain, filled in from reference TRBV7-2 and TRBJ2-1, reads GAGVSQSPSNKVTEKGKDVELRCDPISGHTALYWYRQSLGQGLEFLIYFQGNSAPDKSGLPSDRFSAERTGGSVSTLTIQRTQQEDSAVYLCASSPRPLTGRGYNEQFFGPGTRLTVL.